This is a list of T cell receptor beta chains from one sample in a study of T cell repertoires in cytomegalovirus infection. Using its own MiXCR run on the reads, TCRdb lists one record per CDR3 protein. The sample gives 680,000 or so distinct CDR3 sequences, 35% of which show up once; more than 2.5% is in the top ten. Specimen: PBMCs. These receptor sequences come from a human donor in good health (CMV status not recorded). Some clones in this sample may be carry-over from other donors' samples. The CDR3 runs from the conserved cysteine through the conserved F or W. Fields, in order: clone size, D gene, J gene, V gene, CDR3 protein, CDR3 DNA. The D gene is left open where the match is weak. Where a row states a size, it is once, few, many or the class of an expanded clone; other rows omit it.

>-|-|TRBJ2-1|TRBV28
CASSVGVAALYNEQFF
TGTGCCAGCAGTGTGGGGGTAGCGGCTCTCTACAATGAGCAGTTCTTC
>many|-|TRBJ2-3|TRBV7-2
CASSLDARRHDTQYF
TGTGCCAGCAGCTTAGACGCGCGGAGACACGATACGCAGTATTTT
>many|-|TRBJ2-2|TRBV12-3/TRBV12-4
CASSLKGPGELFF
TGTGCCAGCAGTTTAAAGGGCCCCGGGGAGCTGTTTTTT
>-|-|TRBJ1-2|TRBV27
CASGDHREGGYTF
TGTGCCAGCGGCGACCACAGGGAAGGGGGCTACACCTTC
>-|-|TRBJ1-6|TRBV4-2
CASSQVEGFRSPLHF
TGTGCCAGCAGCCAAGTAGAGGGCTTCAGGTCACCCCTCCACTTT
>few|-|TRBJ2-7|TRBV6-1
CATLGLLTYEQYF
TGTGCCACCCTGGGACTCCTAACTTACGAGCAGTACTTC
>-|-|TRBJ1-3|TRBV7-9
CASSLGSQGNTIYF
TGTGCCAGCAGCTTAGGGTCGCAGGGAAACACCATATATTTT
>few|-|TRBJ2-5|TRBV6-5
CASRTNPRGETQYF
TGTGCCAGCAGGACCAACCCCCGGGGGGAGACCCAGTACTTC
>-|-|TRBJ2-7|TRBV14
CASSPWARGGYEQYF
TGTGCCAGCAGCCCCTGGGCCAGGGGGGGGTACGAGCAGTACTTC
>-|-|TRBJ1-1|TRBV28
CASSPITGPMNTEAFF
TGTGCCAGCAGCCCTATCACAGGGCCCATGAACACTGAAGCTTTCTTT
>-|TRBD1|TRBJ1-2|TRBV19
CASSPHRGNNYGYTF
TGTGCCAGTAGTCCACACAGGGGAAACAACTATGGCTACACCTTC
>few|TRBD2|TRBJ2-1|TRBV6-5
CASSQPGLQNEQFF
TGTGCCAGCAGTCAACCGGGACTACAAAATGAGCAGTTCTTC
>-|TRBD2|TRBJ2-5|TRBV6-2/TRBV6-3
CASRPLGGTGTQYF
TGTGCCAGCCGTCCCCTGGGGGGGACGGGGACCCAGTACTTC
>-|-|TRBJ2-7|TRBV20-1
CSARDQLGPYEQYF
TGCAGTGCTAGAGATCAACTAGGTCCCTACGAGCAGTACTTC
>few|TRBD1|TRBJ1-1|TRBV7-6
CAGTGQYMNTEAFF
TGTGCCGGAACGGGACAGTATATGAACACTGAAGCTTTCTTT
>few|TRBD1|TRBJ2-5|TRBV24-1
CATGTGNQETQYF
TGTGCCACCGGGACAGGCAATCAAGAGACCCAGTACTTC
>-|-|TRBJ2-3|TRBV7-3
CSSSPRGDADTQYF
TGTTCCAGCAGCCCGAGGGGTGACGCAGATACGCAGTATTTT
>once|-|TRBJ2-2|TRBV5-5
CASSLDRLGINTGELFF
TGTGCCAGCAGCCTAGACAGGCTTGGGATCAACACCGGGGAGCTGTTTTTT
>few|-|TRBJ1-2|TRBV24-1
CATSEPDSPYGYTF
TGTGCCACCAGTGAACCGGACAGTCCCTATGGCTACACCTTC
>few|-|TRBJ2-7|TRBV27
CASIPRAKGGEQYF
TGTGCCAGCATTCCTAGGGCCAAAGGGGGCGAGCAGTACTTC
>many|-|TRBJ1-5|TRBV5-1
CASSLGTVSNQPQHF
TGTGCCAGCAGCTTGGGGACGGTTAGCAATCAGCCCCAGCATTTT
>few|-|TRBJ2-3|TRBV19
CASSPHKEGGTQYF
TGTGCCAGTAGTCCGCACAAAGAGGGAGGAACGCAGTATTTT
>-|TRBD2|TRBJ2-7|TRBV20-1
CSARPHPSGRAAYEQYF
TGCAGTGCTAGACCCCACCCCAGCGGGAGGGCCGCCTACGAGCAGTACTTC
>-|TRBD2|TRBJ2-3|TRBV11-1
CASSLAKSGRVTDTQYF
TGTGCCAGCAGCTTAGCGAAGAGCGGGAGAGTCACAGATACGCAGTATTTT
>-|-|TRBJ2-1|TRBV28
CASSLTDGRSSYNEQFF
TGTGCCAGCAGTTTAACGGATGGACGTAGCTCCTACAATGAGCAGTTCTTC